These 32 T cell receptor beta chains were sequenced from one sample in a study of metastatic and nonmetastatic thyroid tumors. Using MiXCR, TCRdb reanalyzed the PCR reads. Of over 10,000 clones in the sample, under 30% are singletons; the top ten hold 12%. Among the patients, none had received any treatment before thyroid surgery. Sequenced input: tumor tissue. The receptors here all came from a female donor with papillary thyroid cancer or a benign thyroid nodule (not recorded which). Some clones in this sample may be carry-over from other donors' samples.

V and J are TRBV6-1 and TRBJ1-1, with TRBD1 matching 7 bases. The CDR3 sequence is 14 residues long. The V and J ends lost 0 bases and 9 bases, in that order; junction bases with no gene match: 7. CDR1 is MNHNS and CDR2 is SASEGT in the germline V gene. This CDR3 reads CASSEAGRGRQAFF. CDR3 coding DNA: TGTGCCAGCAGTGAAGCGGGAAGGGGGCGGCAAGCTTTCTTT.

This clone was found many times. The rearrangement uses TRBV7-2 and TRBJ2-3; possibly TRBD1 or TRBD2 for D (5 bases each). The ends were cut back, 5 bases at V and 4 bases at J, with 19 bases in the middle. The CDR3 extends over 16 amino acids. Germline CDR1 reads SGHTA; CDR2 reads FQGNSA. The CDR3 region is CASSPLWGRAADTQYF. The CDR3 DNA follows: TGTGCCAGCAGCCCCTTATGGGGCCGAGCGGCAGATACGCAGTATTTT.

This clone was seen many times. This sequence joins TRBV2 and TRBJ2-5; a possible D gene is TRBD2 (6 bases). Per germline, CDR1 SNHLY and CDR2 FYNNEI. The V and J ends lost 6 bases and 5 bases respectively, with 13 bases between them. The CDR3 covers 13 residues. CDR3 residues: CASSGTGPETQYF. CDR3 nucleotides: TGTGCCAGCAGCGGGACTGGTCCCGAGACCCAGTACTTC.

This clone was counted ten times or more. The chain employs TRBV20-1 and TRBJ2-3; TRBD2 agrees at 15 bases. CDR1 is DFQATT and CDR2 is SNEGSKA in the germline V gene (reference sequence). This CDR3 has 18 amino acids. The V and J ends lost 6 bases and 0 bases, in that order; junction bases with no gene match: 10. The CDR3 spells CSATVPGLAGGSTDTQYF. DNA of the CDR3: TGCAGTGCCACTGTCCCGGGACTAGCGGGAGGAAGCACAGATACGCAGTATTTT.

The table lists this clone with many counts. The V call is TRBV18, the J call TRBJ2-2, with D maybe TRBD2 (6 bases). The V and J ends lost 3 bases and 2 bases respectively, with 13 bases between them. This CDR3 has 16 residues. Germline lookup yields CDR1 KGHSH and CDR2 LQKENI. Here the CDR3 reads CASSPEGLPNTGELFF. In DNA, the CDR3 is TGTGCCAGCTCACCCGAGGGACTTCCTAACACCGGGGAGCTGTTTTTT.

This chain joins TRBV2 and TRBJ2-7, with 9 bases lining up with TRBD2. Germline trimming cut 1 base from V and 3 bases from J; bases unmatched to any gene: 4. There are 15 residues in the CDR3. The germline gives CDR1 SNHLY, CDR2 FYNNEI. The CDR3 DNA reads TGTGCCAGCAGTGAAGGGGTAGCGGGAGACTACGAGCAGTACTTC. Encoded protein: CASSEGVAGDYEQYF. The full variable domain, with the rest looked up from reference TRBV2 and TRBJ2-7, is EPEVTQTPSHQVTQMGQEVILRCVPISNHLYFYWYRQILGQKVEFLVSFYNNEISEKSEIFDDQFSVERPDGSNFTLKIRSTKLEDSAMYFCASSEGVAGDYEQYFGPGTRLTVT.

This clone was counted at least ten times. The V and J genes are TRBV10-1 and TRBJ2-3; no firm D call. V shed 2 bases and J shed 5 bases, with 8 bases lying between them. Germline values: CDR1 WNHNN, CDR2 SYGVQD (reference sequence). The CDR3 has 13 residues. The CDR3 region is CASSERPKDTQYF. CDR3 DNA sequence: TGCGCCAGCAGTGAGAGACCAAAAGATACGCAGTATTTT.

The chain combines TRBV20-1 with TRBJ2-1, with TRBD2 matching over 13 bases. J lost 5 bases, V lost 5 bases, and 6 bases had no gene match. CDR3 length: 15 amino acids. Germline CDR1 DFQATT, CDR2 SNEGSKA (reference sequence). CDR3 in DNA: TGCAGTGCTTACGGACTAGCGGGAGTAGACAATGAGCAGTTCTTC. It translates to CSAYGLAGVDNEQFF.

The chain uses TRBV2 and TRBJ2-5; D may be TRBD2 (5 bases). CDR1 is SNHLY and CDR2 is FYNNEI in the germline V gene. The V end lost 5 bases, the J end lost 3 bases, and 13 bases lay between the germline ends. The CDR3 extends over 14 amino acids. The CDR3 is CASSKEVGKETQYF. CDR3 nucleotide sequence: TGTGCCAGCAGTAAGGAGGTGGGGAAAGAGACCCAGTACTTC.

By share, this clone counts as medium-sized (0.01 to 0.1%). Other DNA sequences in the same sample also yield this CDR3. The chain recombines TRBV11-2 with TRBJ2-7, with TRBD2 matching 12 bases. The CDR3 runs 15 residues. CDR1 is SGHAT and CDR2 is FQNNGV in the germline V gene. J lost 5 bases, V lost 6 bases, and 8 bases had no gene match. CDR3 protein: CASRQLAGGSDEQYF. The CDR3 DNA follows: TGTGCCAGCAGACAACTAGCGGGAGGAAGCGACGAGCAGTACTTC.

This clone was counted at least ten times. The rearrangement uses TRBV3-1 and TRBJ2-1; maybe TRBD1 (6 bases). The germline V gene has CDR1 LGHDT and CDR2 YNNKEL (reference sequence). This CDR3 is 15 amino acids long. The V end was cut by 1 base, the J end by 4 bases, with 11 bases between. The CDR3 is CASSQGTTGYNEQFF. The CDR3 DNA reads TGTGCCAGCAGCCAAGGGACCACAGGGTACAATGAGCAGTTCTTC.

V gene TRBV6-1 combines with J gene TRBJ2-1; D is perhaps TRBD2 (6 bases). The CDR3 extends over 16 amino acids. Germline V gene lookup returns CDR1 MNHNS and CDR2 SASEGT. V was trimmed by 5 bases and J by 10 bases, leaving 24 bases between them. CDR3 bases: TGTGCCAGCAGTTTCGGTAAGGAGGGCCCGGCCAAGGAGCAGTTCTTC. As protein: CASSFGKEGPAKEQFF.

Regarding this clone: With a much larger clone just one base away, this may be a read error. J is TRBJ2-3 and V is TRBV5-6; TRBD1 is a possible D gene (5 bases). Germline CDR1 reads SGHDT; CDR2 reads YYEEEE. This CDR3 is built from 14 residues. V was clipped by 2 bases and J by 2 bases, with 9 bases between them. The CDR3 region is CASSLQAYTDTQYF. Here the CDR3 DNA reads TGTGCCAGCAGCTTACAGGCGTACACAGATACGCAGTATTTT.

The chain links TRBV6-1 to TRBJ1-1; D remains ambiguous. Germline V CDR1 and CDR2: MNHNS, SASEGT. V lost 6 bases and J lost 1, with 9 bases in between. The CDR3 spans 13 residues. The CDR3 sequence is CASRSRRNTEAFF. The CDR3 nucleotides are TGTGCCAGCAGAAGTAGAAGGAACACTGAAGCTTTCTTT.

This clone was recorded many times. The chain uses TRBV24-1 and TRBJ2-5, with D perhaps TRBD1 or TRBD2 (5 bases each). V was trimmed by 3 bases and J by 4 bases, leaving 8 bases between them. CDR1 KGHDR and CDR2 SFDVKD come from the germline V gene. This CDR3 is built from 13 residues. The CDR3 loop is CATSDGTLETQYF. The CDR3 DNA reads TGTGCCACCAGTGATGGGACCCTAGAGACCCAGTACTTC.

CDR3 nucleotide sequence: TGCAGTGCTATAGGGACATGGGCGAGCACAGATACGCAGTATTTT. It yields the protein CSAIGTWASTDTQYF. The chain has TRBV20-1 and TRBJ2-3; perhaps TRBD1 as D (6 bases). The V and J ends lost 4 bases and 0 bases respectively, with 14 bases between them. Germline V gives CDR1 DFQATT, CDR2 SNEGSKA (reference sequence). The CDR3 has 15 amino acids.

The rearrangement joins TRBV2 to TRBJ2-5; D may be TRBD2 (5 bases). Germline lookup yields CDR1 SNHLY and CDR2 FYNNEI. The CDR3 totals 15 residues. V lost 2 bases to trimming and J lost 6 bases, with 16 bases between them. The CDR3: CASSERSLAGKTQYF. The CDR3 coding sequence is TGTGCCAGCAGTGAAAGGTCGCTAGCTGGGAAGACCCAGTACTTC.

This clone showed up many times. The J gene is TRBJ2-1, the V gene TRBV12-5, with D unclear. CDR1 LGHNT and CDR2 FRNRAP come from the germline V gene. The V end was cut by 6 bases, the J end by 8 bases, with 8 bases between. CDR3 length: 11 residues. The DNA for the CDR3 is TGTGCTAGTGGAAGATTACATGAGCAGTTCTTC. Translation gives CASGRLHEQFF.

This clone is classed as medium-sized. V gene TRBV5-1 combines with J gene TRBJ2-7; 7 nucleotides line up with TRBD2. The V segment lost 0 bases and the J segment 2 bases; nucleotides outside the gene matches: 5. The germline gives CDR1 SGHRS, CDR2 YFSETQ. CDR3 length: 15 amino acids. CDR3 nucleotides: TGCGCCAGCAGCTTGGGACTAGCTTTCCCCTACGAGCAGTACTTC. Its translation: CASSLGLAFPYEQYF.

This clone has more than one count but fewer than ten. The rearrangement joins TRBV29-1 to TRBJ2-7; possible D gene TRBD1, 6 bases. Per the germline V gene, CDR1 is SQVTM and CDR2 is ANQGSEA. The CDR3 has 12 residues. The V gene lost 8 bases and the J gene lost 7 bases, with 18 bases spanning the gap. The CDR3 sequence: CSSLVQGEEQYF. DNA for the CDR3: TGCAGCTCCCTTGTACAGGGAGAAGAGCAGTACTTC.

This clone came up a few times. This sequence may be a read error, since a much larger clone differs from it by one base. The CDR3 DNA reads TGTGCCACCAGCAGGGGGGCACCAATCTCCGAGCAGTACTTC. Protein sequence: CATSRGAPISEQYF. V usage is TRBV15 and J usage is TRBJ2-7, with a possible D match to TRBD1 (6 bases). The CDR3 covers 14 residues. Per the germline V gene, CDR1 is LNHNV and CDR2 is YYDKDF (reference sequence). Trimming stripped 3 bases from V and 6 bases from J, with 15 bases between.

At least ten counts were recorded for this clone. As DNA, the CDR3 is TGTGCCAGCACCCAAGGGACACGAACCTCTGGAAACACCATATATTTT. Its protein is CASTQGTRTSGNTIYF. The rearrangement uses TRBV6-1 and TRBJ1-3; TRBD1 is a possible D gene (6 bases). Trimming shortened V by 7 bases and J by 0 bases, and 16 bases separated the two germline ends. CDR1 is MNHNS, CDR2 SASEGT, per germline. The CDR3 contains 16 residues.

This clone was seen many times. The chain recombines TRBV19 with TRBJ1-1; no clear D gene. The length of the CDR3 is 15 residues. Trimming shortened V by 1 base and J by 3 bases, and 12 bases separated the two germline ends. Per the germline V gene, CDR1 is LNHDA and CDR2 is SQIVND (reference sequence). As DNA, the CDR3 is TGTGCCAGTAGTATAGGCAGAAACCGCCACACTGAAGCTTTCTTT. It translates to CASSIGRNRHTEAFF.

This rearrangement joins TRBV5-1 to TRBJ1-2, with TRBD1 matching 8 bases. This CDR3 has 15 amino acids. Trimming at V came to 4 bases and at J to 7 bases, leaving 12 bases not matched to a gene. Germline V gene lookup returns CDR1 SGHRS and CDR2 YFSETQ. The CDR3: CASSQLSTGEVGYTF. Here the CDR3 DNA reads TGCGCCAGCAGCCAACTTTCGACAGGGGAGGTTGGCTACACCTTC.

There are many counts of this clone. The gene calls are TRBV2 and TRBJ1-4; D unclear. Looked up from germline, CDR1 is SNHLY and CDR2 is FYNNEI. Deletions cut 6 bases from V and 8 bases from J, with 16 bases between. The CDR3 sequence is 14 residues long. The CDR3 is CASRTLSRNEKLFF. CDR3 sequence (DNA): TGTGCCAGCAGGACACTCTCCAGGAACGAAAAACTGTTTTTT.

The V gene is TRBV7-2, the J gene TRBJ2-5; D is unresolved. This CDR3 spans 13 amino acids. Looked up from germline, CDR1 is SGHTA and CDR2 is FQGNSA. Trimming stripped 1 base from V and 4 bases from J, with 7 bases between. The CDR3: CASSLVKAETQYF. The CDR3 region has the DNA TGTGCCAGCAGCTTAGTCAAGGCAGAGACCCAGTACTTC.

The CDR3 coding sequence is TGCGCCAGCAGCTTTGGGTCAGGTTCTGTCGAGCAGTACTTC. Amino acid sequence: CASSFGSGSVEQYF. The gene calls are TRBV5-1 and TRBJ2-7; D not certain. Trimming left V 2 bases short and J 6 bases short, with 15 bases between. This CDR3 contains 14 residues. CDR1 and CDR2 from the germline V gene are SGHRS and YFSETQ.

The V gene is TRBV6-1, the J gene TRBJ1-5, with D maybe TRBD1 (5 bases). The germline V gene encodes CDR1 MNHNS and CDR2 SASEGT. Trimming removed 3 bases from V and 2 bases from J, with 8 bases in between. This CDR3 contains 14 residues. CDR3 region: CASSDRVGNQPQHF. CDR3 in DNA: TGTGCCAGCAGTGACAGGGTAGGCAATCAGCCCCAGCATTTT.

On this clone: This could be a read error, since a much larger clone is one nucleotide away. This sequence joins TRBV2 and TRBJ2-5; D possibly matches TRBD1 or TRBD2 (7 bases each). The CDR3 has 13 amino acids. Germline assignment: CDR1 SNHLY and CDR2 FYNNEI. The CDR3 coding sequence is TGTGCCAGCAGCAGGGGGGGAAAAGAGAACCAGTACTTC. As protein: CASSRGGKENQYF. Using reference TRBV2 and TRBJ2-5 for the parts outside the CDR3, the full variable domain is EPEVTQTPSHQVTQMGQEVILRCVPISNHLYFYWYRQILGQKVEFLVSFYNNEISEKSEIFDDQFSVERPDGSNFTLKIRSTKLEDSAMYFCASSRGGKENQYFGPGTRLLVL.

V usage is TRBV9 and J usage is TRBJ1-3, with D uncertain. Trimming left V 0 bases short and J 0 bases short, with 10 bases between. The germline V gene encodes CDR1 SGDLS and CDR2 YYNGEE. The CDR3 loop spans 16 amino acids. The CDR3 protein is CASSVEAANSGNTIYF. The CDR3 nucleotides read TGTGCCAGCAGCGTAGAAGCAGCAAACTCTGGAAACACCATATATTTT.

This clone was seen a handful of times. The chain joins TRBV6-5 to TRBJ1-1; D is undetermined. Trimming removed 0 bases from V and 10 bases from J, with 9 bases in between. This CDR3 contains 12 residues. CDR1 is MNHEY, CDR2 SVGAGI, per germline. The DNA for the CDR3 is TGTGCCAGCAGTTACTCGAATCTGCGAGCTTTCTTT. Encoded protein: CASSYSNLRAFF.

This clone is deemed medium-sized. The rearrangement links TRBV6-1 to TRBJ2-7, with D tentatively TRBD2 (5 bases). Germline V CDR1 and CDR2: MNHNS, SASEGT. V was clipped by 8 bases and J by 5 bases, with 16 bases between them. CDR3 size: 13 residues. The CDR3 bases are TGTGCCAGCGGAGGACTCCTACTTCACGAGCAGTACTTC. Its translation: CASGGLLLHEQYF.